This entry features one T cell receptor (beta chain) sequence. These data belong to a study of shared clonotypes between healthy human individuals. Data came from immunoSEQ multiplex PCR; TCRdb stores just in-frame clones and leaves some out. The data hold hundreds of thousands of clones, with roughly 84% observed a single time. Material for sequencing was memory CD8+ T cells sorted from blood. Subset: CD45RO+ cells pooled with CCR7-negative TemRA cells. The TCR comes from a young man in good health.

This CDR3 is CAISDLLGDEQYF. The CDR3, as DNA: TGTGCCATCAGTGACCTATTAGGTGACGAGCAGTACTTC. J is TRBJ2-7 and V is TRBV10-3; no definite D call. The V end lost 3 bases, the J end lost 5 bases, and 11 bases lay between the germline ends. The CDR3 is 13 residues long. CDR1 and CDR2 (germline): ENHRY, SYGVKD.